Presented here are 16 T cell receptor beta chains from one specimen sequenced in a study of blood T cell repertoires in COVID-19. TCRdb keeps only in-frame clones here, not all; method: immunoSEQ multiplex PCR. Of roughly 380,000 clones in the sample, 75% to 90% were seen once. Input material: peripheral blood. These receptors came from a woman in her 40s with COVID-19, enrolled during active disease.

This rearrangement joins TRBV7-2 to TRBJ1-4; no firm D call. The V end was cut by 7 bases, the J end by 8 bases, with 11 bases between. The CDR3 has 12 residues. Germline V CDR1 and CDR2: SGHTA, FQGNSA. The CDR3 sequence: CASTGGYEKLFF. DNA for the CDR3: TGTGCCAGCACGGGAGGTTACGAAAAACTGTTTTTT.

The chain is built from TRBV30 and TRBJ2-1; TRBD2 agrees at 8 bases. Germline V gene sequence: CDR1 GTSNPN, CDR2 SVGIG (reference sequence). Trimming at V came to 2 bases and at J to 4 bases, leaving 4 bases not matched to a gene. The CDR3 has 14 amino acids. The DNA of the CDR3 is TGTGCCTGGAGTTTTAGCGGGATTTACAATGAGCAGTTCTTC. Its translation is CAWSFSGIYNEQFF.

The V and J genes are TRBV5-1 and TRBJ1-1; D gene uncertain. This CDR3 region has 15 residues. The V gene lost 0 bases and the J gene lost 4 bases, with 13 bases spanning the gap. Looked up from germline, CDR1 is SGHRS and CDR2 is YFSETQ. The DNA of the CDR3 is TGCGCCAGCAGCTTGGAAATAGGCGGCCCCACTGAAGCTTTCTTT. Protein: CASSLEIGGPTEAFF.

This clone was seen just once. CDR3 nucleotides: TGTGCCAGCAGTCCGACACCGAACTATGGCTACACCTTC. This sequence encodes CASSPTPNYGYTF. This chain links TRBV28 with TRBJ1-2; D is unclear. Deletions cut 5 bases from V and 2 bases from J, with 9 bases between. Germline CDR1 reads MDHEN; CDR2 reads SYDVKM. This CDR3 spans 13 amino acids.

This chain links TRBV4-3 with TRBJ1-2; D remains ambiguous. The V end was cut by 0 bases, the J end by 1 base, with 9 bases between. This CDR3 comprises 15 residues. The germline V gene encodes CDR1 LGHNA and CDR2 YSLEER. The DNA of the CDR3 is TGCGCCAGCAGCCAAGAGGCAGGCCTTAACTATGGCTACACCTTC. Its protein product is CASSQEAGLNYGYTF.

This chain joins TRBV28 and TRBJ1-4, with 7 positions matching TRBD1. Germline V CDR1 and CDR2: MDHEN, SYDVKM. CDR3 length: 15 amino acids. J was trimmed by 4 bases and V by 5 bases; bases with no gene match: 7. The CDR3 region is CASSPTGKDNEKLFF. The CDR3 DNA follows: TGTGCCAGCAGTCCGACAGGGAAGGATAATGAAAAACTGTTTTTT.

The V gene is TRBV2, the J gene TRBJ2-7, with 8 bases fitting TRBD2. This CDR3 spans 14 amino acids. The junction had 7 bases not matched to a gene; V was cut back by 4 bases and J by 5 bases. Germline V gene data show CDR1 as SNHLY and CDR2 as FYNNEI. This chain's CDR3 is CASSVQAGEDEQYF. The CDR3 region has the DNA TGTGCCAGCAGTGTCCAAGCGGGAGAGGACGAGCAGTACTTC.

CDR3: CASSLGAGTGAFF. The CDR3, as DNA: TGTGCCAGCAGCCTCGGGGCCGGGACAGGGGCTTTCTTC. This chain connects TRBV14 to TRBJ2-1, with TRBD1 matching over 10 bases. The ends lost 4 bases at V and 16 bases at J; junction bases unmatched: 10. The germline gives CDR1 SGHDN, CDR2 FVKESK. The CDR3 length is 13 residues.

The chain combines TRBV27 with TRBJ2-1; 7 positions agree with TRBD2. Germline V gene data show CDR1 as MNHEY and CDR2 as SMNVEV (reference sequence). The CDR3 has 16 residues. Trimming cost V 1 base and J 0 bases; bases outside gene matches: 3. CDR3: CASSLFSGNSYNEQFF. CDR3 coding DNA: TGTGCCAGCAGTTTATTCAGCGGGAACTCCTACAATGAGCAGTTCTTC.

DNA for the CDR3: TGTGCCAGCAGTTCCCCAGGAAGGAAACTGTTTTTT. Its translation: CASSSPGRKLFF. The rearrangement joins TRBV28 to TRBJ1-4; D unresolved. Germline V gene sequence: CDR1 MDHEN, CDR2 SYDVKM. Trimming took off 4 bases at V and 11 bases at J, with 11 bases between the two ends. The CDR3 is made up of 12 amino acids. Drawing the rest from reference TRBV28 and TRBJ1-4, the complete variable domain is DVKVTQSSRYLVKRTGEKVFLECVQDMDHENMFWYRQDPGLGLRLIYFSYDVKMKEKGDIPEGYSVSREKKERFSLILESASTNQTSMYLCASSSPGRKLFFGSGTQLSVL.

The V gene is TRBV9, the J gene TRBJ2-1, with D hard to call. Germline CDR1 and CDR2: SGDLS and YYNGEE. The CDR3 is 12 residues long. The germline V and J ends were trimmed by 6 bases and 0 bases, with 4 bases remaining between them. CDR3: CASTSSYNEQFF. For the CDR3, the DNA is TGTGCCAGCACCAGCTCCTACAATGAGCAGTTCTTC.

This clone showed up just a few times. The chain joins TRBV18 to TRBJ1-2, with TRBD1 matching 9 bases. Germline V gene sequence: CDR1 KGHSH, CDR2 LQKENI. The CDR3 runs 15 residues. After removal of 2 bases from V and 4 bases from J, the junction contained 5 bases not matched to a gene. The CDR3 is CASSPGTGMGYGYTF. CDR3 nucleotides: TGTGCCAGCTCACCAGGGACAGGGATGGGCTATGGCTACACCTTC.

This clone was found once. V gene TRBV10-3 combines with J gene TRBJ2-3, with 8 positions matching TRBD1. The CDR3 is 17 amino acids. V shed 3 bases, J shed 5 bases, and the junction held 13 bases outside the gene matches. The germline gives CDR1 ENHRY, CDR2 SYGVKD. The CDR3 here is CAISDADRVIVIDTQYF. CDR3 in DNA: TGTGCCATCAGTGACGCGGACAGGGTGATTGTTATAGATACGCAGTATTTT.

This sequence joins TRBV2 and TRBJ2-7, with no clear D. Germline assignment: CDR1 SNHLY and CDR2 FYNNEI. Trimming shortened V by 4 bases and J by 7 bases, and 23 bases separated the two germline ends. There are 16 residues in the CDR3. Written as DNA, the CDR3 is TGTGCCAGCAGTGCGGGTAATTTCCCCTCGGTCTGGGAGCAGTACTTC. Translation: CASSAGNFPSVWEQYF. Drawing the rest from reference TRBV2 and TRBJ2-7, the complete variable domain is EPEVTQTPSHQVTQMGQEVILRCVPISNHLYFYWYRQILGQKVEFLVSFYNNEISEKSEIFDDQFSVERPDGSNFTLKIRSTKLEDSAMYFCASSAGNFPSVWEQYFGPGTRLTVT.

This clone was picked up one time. The chain recombines TRBV5-1 with TRBJ2-1, with TRBD1 identical over 8 bases. Germline CDR1 is SGHRS and CDR2 is YFSETQ. The CDR3 loop spans 15 amino acids. V shed 3 bases, J shed 0 bases, and the junction held 2 bases outside the gene matches. CDR3 coding DNA: TGCGCCAGCAGCTCACAGGGGGTCTCCTACAATGAGCAGTTCTTC. Translation gives CASSSQGVSYNEQFF.

The chain couples TRBV11-2 to TRBJ2-7, with TRBD2 matching 11 bases. CDR1 is SGHAT, CDR2 FQNNGV, per germline. Trimming took 4 bases from V and 5 from J; bases not matched to a gene: 7. The CDR3 consists of 15 residues. Here the CDR3 reads CASSWVAGGNDEQYF. CDR3 DNA: TGTGCCAGCAGCTGGGTAGCGGGGGGGAACGACGAGCAGTACTTC.